This paragraph reports one T cell receptor beta chain. Its antigen is not known. This entry is derived from a study of T cells after yellow fever vaccination. Study-level points and caveats: Any FACS-sorted repertoire could hold abundant clonotypes that contaminate it from the bulk population.

TCRdb processed the 5' RACE reads anew with MiXCR; each CDR3 protein has one entry. The repertoire holds roughly 400,000 distinct CDR3 sequences, with about 17% as singletons. The CDR3 sequence is 14 residues long. Trimming took 3 bases from V and 7 from J, leaving 12 bases between them. Germline CDR1 MNHEY, CDR2 SMNVEV (reference sequence). The receptor's source is a man younger than 30 who received the YFV17D yellow fever vaccine. V and J are TRBV27 and TRBJ1-4; D unresolved. The sequencing here drew on PBMCs, taken before the yellow fever booster vaccination. CDR3 sequence: CASSFQGDGEKLFF. The CDR3 coding sequence is TGTGCCAGCAGTTTCCAAGGAGATGGTGAAAAACTGTTTTTT.